What follows is one T cell receptor beta chain and its context. This clonotype was seen ten or more times. Its cognate antigen has yet to be identified. Base qualities are not at hand, and no much larger clone is one base apart. Any patient with an uncontrolled infection, another autoimmune disease, pregnancy or lactation was excluded. Clinical symptoms, serum thyroxine and TRAb, thyroid ultrasound, and orbital computed tomography formed the basis for the diagnoses. Trizol reagent was used to extract total RNA, and RNA quality was then checked on an Agilent 2100 Bioanalyzer. This sample is drawn from a study of T cells in Graves' hyperthyroidism and ophthalmopathy (dated 2019 in TCRdb). Background on the whole study: A discovery cohort of about a hundred patients, about 40 with Graves' ophthalmopathy and approximately 55 with stable Graves' hyperthyroidism, was used to find distinguishing TCR V-J signatures. An independent validation cohort of about 20 hyperthyroidism patients and more than 15 patients who later progressed to ophthalmopathy tested prospective prediction of ophthalmopathy. The 100 discovery patients were divided at random into training and test sets in a 7:3 ratio. The study also compared thyroid tissue and blood T-cell repertoires from roughly 6 Graves' hyperthyroidism patients. After blood sampling, hyperthyroidism patients were treated with methimazole at a starting dose of 30 mg daily, and ophthalmopathy patients were treated with high-dose intravenous methylprednisolone. According to the paper, TCR Vbeta CDR3 sequencing was carried out on about 140 peripheral blood samples, which came from 40 to 45 ophthalmopathy, around 75 hyperthyroidism and roughly 17 progressor patients. What the research found in general, with its limitations: In validation, the model predicted progression to ophthalmopathy with 55% to 71% sensitivity and roughly 72% specificity, a median of roughly seven months before onset. A model built on a 13 V-J signature distinguished ophthalmopathy from stable hyperthyroidism, reaching around 87% sensitivity and around 81% specificity in cross-validation and 80%/75% in testing. Sample size was not statistically predetermined, and blinding of investigators to group allocation was not performed. Most expanded thyroid clonotypes (frequency above 0.001) were also detected in blood, suggesting blood repertoires may reflect thyroid immune responses.

From a lookup of the germline V gene (reference sequence), CDR1 and CDR2 are SEHNR and FQNEAQ. The CDR3, from cysteine to phenylalanine, totals 15 residues. Only the CDR3 DNA stays, 45 bases, in frame from base 1. V lost 1 base and J lost 1 base; the stretch between them is 10 bases long. Amplification of TCR beta CDR3 regions was carried out from RNA transcripts. A first-round RT-PCR of the TCR CDR3 used the HTBI primer set with the Qiagen OneStep RT-PCR kit. The libraries were constructed in a second round of multiplex PCR and then size-selected and purified. Sequencing of the libraries was done on an Illumina HiSeq2000 using paired-end 100 bp reads. In the authors' own workflow: Raw data were processed with SOAPnuke, discarding reads with adapters, uncalled bases, mean Phred below 15, or no exact constant-primer or identifier match. COPE v1.2.5 was used to merge the high-quality paired reads, and each unique nucleotide sequence was defined as a clonotype. MiTCR v1.1 was used to align the clonotypes against IMGT TRBV, TRBD and TRBJ reference segments. The analysis was restricted to V-J combinations with a frequency above 0.0001, which together covered 99% to 99.2% of the repertoires. The TCS score was defined as F50 (clonal expansion) divided by E x V (chaos), with BLOSUM62-based TCRdist calculated between CDR3 peptides within each V-J. Welch's t-statistics and random forest reduced 500 to 550 V-J features to fewer than 15, which were used in a naive Bayes classifier (R e1071). Thyroid-blood repertoire similarity was quantified with the Morisita-Horn index. TCRdb took the public reads, trimmed them with fastp at Q25, ran MiXCR for clone calling and kept in-frame beta chains. Identical CDR3 proteins give one entry, which carries the most common genes and DNA. Clone size and V and J calls follow TCRdb, not the original study. Across this sample there are around 620,000 distinct CDR3 sequences, with just over 45% seen only once. The ten largest make up around 19% of the sample.

The receptor chain draws on TRBV7-9 and TRBJ1-1; the D gene cannot be resolved reliably. Sequencing was done on a sample of peripheral blood or thyroid tissue (not recorded which). This TCR came from an adult woman with Graves' disease, either hyperthyroidism or ophthalmopathy (not recorded which). The CDR3 sequence is CASSLVDTSNTEAFF. DNA sequence: TGTGCCAGCAGCTTAGTCGACACCTCGAACACTGAAGCTTTCTTT.